This section outlines one TCR beta chain sequence together with its context. Its antigen is currently unknown. These data belong to a study of cytomegalovirus exposure and HLA in healthy donors. Study-level points and caveats: Cytomegalovirus status was reportedly diagnosed by the classifier with high sensitivity and specificity.

The study ran its PCR with 60 Vbeta and 13 Jbeta primers. TCRdb keeps only in-frame clones here, not all; method: immunoSEQ multiplex PCR. The sample lists approximately 100,000 clones; around 75% were seen once. The ends lost 5 bases at V and 0 bases at J; junction bases unmatched: 7. CDR1 is SEHNR, CDR2 FQNEAQ, per germline (reference sequence). The CDR3 covers 15 residues. The TCR sequence derives from a man in his fifties or sixties in good health and CMV-seronegative. Sequencing was carried out using PBMCs. The rearrangement joins TRBV7-9 to TRBJ2-7, with 7 bases lining up with TRBD1. This CDR3 reads CASSPRDSFSYEQYF. CDR3 nucleotide sequence: TGTGCCAGCAGCCCCCGGGACAGTTTCTCCTACGAGCAGTACTTC.